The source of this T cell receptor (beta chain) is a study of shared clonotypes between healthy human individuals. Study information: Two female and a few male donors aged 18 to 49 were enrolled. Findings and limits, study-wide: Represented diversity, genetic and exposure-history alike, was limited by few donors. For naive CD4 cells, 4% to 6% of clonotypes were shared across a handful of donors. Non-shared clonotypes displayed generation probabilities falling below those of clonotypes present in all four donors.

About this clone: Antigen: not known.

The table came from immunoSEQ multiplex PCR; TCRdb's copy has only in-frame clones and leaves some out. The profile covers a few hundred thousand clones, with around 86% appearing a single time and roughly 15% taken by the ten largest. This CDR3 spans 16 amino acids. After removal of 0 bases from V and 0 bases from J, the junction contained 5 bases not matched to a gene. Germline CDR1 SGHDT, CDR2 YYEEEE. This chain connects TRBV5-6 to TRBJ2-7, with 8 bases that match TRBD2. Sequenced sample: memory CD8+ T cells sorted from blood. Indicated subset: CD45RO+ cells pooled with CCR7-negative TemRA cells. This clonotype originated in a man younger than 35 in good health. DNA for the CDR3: TGTGCCAGCAGCTTGGTGGCTAGCGGGTACTCCTACGAGCAGTACTTC. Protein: CASSLVASGYSYEQYF.